This TCR beta chain is from a study of T cell responses to AZD1222 COVID-19 vaccine. Findings of the study overall: Samples come after the peak T cell response, not at day 14. With dominance at 160-218 and 743-854, vaccine-associated CD4 TCRs spanned spike.

Generated by immunoSEQ multiplex PCR, the TCRdb table keeps only in-frame clones and is missing some. The sample carries some 150,000 clones, about 90% recorded once. Concerning this clone: Its antigen is not known.

Trimming took 7 bases from V and 14 from J; bases not matched to a gene: 16. The CDR3 has 14 amino acids. Germline CDR1 and CDR2: MDHEN and SYDVKM. The chain couples TRBV28 to TRBJ1-4; 7 bases agree with TRBD1. This TCR derives from an adult in good health. The input for sequencing was peripheral blood, taken on day 0 of AZD1222 vaccination. DNA for the CDR3: TGTGCCAGCACCTGGGGGACAGCCCGAGATATGCTGTTTTTT. This codes for CASTWGTARDMLFF.